This T cell receptor (beta chain) was identified during a study of identical twins. Study-level points and caveats: There were fewer insertions in abundant cord blood beta clonotypes, but memory repertoires showed no such pattern.

TCRdb reprocessed the 5' RACE reads with MiXCR, giving one entry per CDR3 protein. The sample yields fewer than 650,000 distinct CDR3 sequences, more than 9% seen once. This clonotype was observed a few times. Antigen: not known. The data also belong to a second study, concerning yellow fever vaccine responses in identical twins.

Sequences were obtained from PBMCs. This sequence originates from a woman aged 18 to 35 in good health.

CDR3 residues: CSARDWSGSSYEQYF. The CDR3 DNA sequence: TGCAGTGCTAGAGATTGGAGCGGGAGCTCCTACGAGCAGTACTTC. The chain has TRBV20-1 and TRBJ2-7; 8 bases are shared with TRBD2. The germline gives CDR1 DFQATT, CDR2 SNEGSKA (reference sequence). The ends lost 0 bases at V and 0 bases at J; junction bases unmatched: 4. The CDR3 is made up of 15 amino acids.